This TCR beta chain was profiled in a study of T cells in Graves' hyperthyroidism and ophthalmopathy. This clonotype was recorded at least ten times. Antigen specificity is unknown. PBMCs were sourced from about 10 ml fresh peripheral blood. The germline V gene has CDR1 SNHLY and CDR2 FYNNEI. Trimming removed 6 bases from V and 3 bases from J; junction bases left unmatched: 14. CDR3 length equals 17 residues. Study-level results: Most thyroid clonotypes expanded above 0.001 appeared in blood too.

Amplified regions were TCR beta CDR3 sequences from RNA transcripts. Carried out on the TCR CDR3, a first-round RT-PCR used the HTBI primer set. TCRdb itself ran the multiplex PCR reads through MiXCR, one entry per CDR3 protein. The sample lists fewer than 650,000 distinct CDR3 sequences, 14% occurring once. The sequenced sample was blood. The clonotype originates from a woman between 40 and 50 years old with Graves' hyperthyroidism. The genes are TRBV2 and TRBJ2-5; 9 nucleotides align to TRBD2. CDR3 DNA sequence: TGTGCCAGCAGCCACAACCCGGGACTAGCAGTTAAAGAGACCCAGTACTTC. Translating gives CASSHNPGLAVKETQYF.